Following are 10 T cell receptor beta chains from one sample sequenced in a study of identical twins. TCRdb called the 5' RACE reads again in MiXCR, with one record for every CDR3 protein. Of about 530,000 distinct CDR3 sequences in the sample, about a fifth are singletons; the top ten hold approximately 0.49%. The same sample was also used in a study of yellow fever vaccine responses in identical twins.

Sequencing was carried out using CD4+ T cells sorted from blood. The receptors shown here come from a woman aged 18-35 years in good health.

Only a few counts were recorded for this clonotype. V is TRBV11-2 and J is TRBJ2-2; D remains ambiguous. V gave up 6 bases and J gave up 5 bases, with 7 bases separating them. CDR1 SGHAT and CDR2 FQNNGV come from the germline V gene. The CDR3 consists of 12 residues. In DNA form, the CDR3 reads TGTGCCAGCAGGTTAAGGACCGGGGAGCTGTTTTTT. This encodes CASRLRTGELFF.

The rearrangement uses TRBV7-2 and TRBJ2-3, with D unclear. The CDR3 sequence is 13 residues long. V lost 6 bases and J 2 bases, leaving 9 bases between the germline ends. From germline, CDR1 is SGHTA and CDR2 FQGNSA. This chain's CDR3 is CASSQLYTDTQYF. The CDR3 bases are TGTGCCAGCAGTCAATTATACACAGATACGCAGTATTTT.

The CDR3 DNA follows: TGTGCCAGCAGGACGGACAGCGATGAGCAGTTCTTC. Translation: CASRTDSDEQFF. V gene TRBV2 combines with J gene TRBJ2-1; tentative D call: TRBD1 (6 bases). This CDR3 region has 12 residues. Deletions cut 6 bases from V and 8 bases from J, with 11 bases between. Germline V gene sequence: CDR1 SNHLY, CDR2 FYNNEI.

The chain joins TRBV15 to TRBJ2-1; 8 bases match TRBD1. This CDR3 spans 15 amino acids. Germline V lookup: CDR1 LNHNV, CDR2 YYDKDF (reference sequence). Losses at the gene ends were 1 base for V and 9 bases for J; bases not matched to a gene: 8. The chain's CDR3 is CATSRVDRAVPEQFF. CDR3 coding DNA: TGTGCCACCAGCAGAGTGGACAGGGCCGTACCTGAGCAGTTCTTC.

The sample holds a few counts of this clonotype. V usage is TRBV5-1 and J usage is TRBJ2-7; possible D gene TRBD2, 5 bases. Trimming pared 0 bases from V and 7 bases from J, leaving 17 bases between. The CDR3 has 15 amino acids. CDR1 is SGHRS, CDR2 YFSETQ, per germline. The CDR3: CASSLELGPGIEQYF. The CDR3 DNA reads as TGCGCCAGCAGCTTGGAGTTAGGCCCGGGAATAGAGCAGTACTTC.

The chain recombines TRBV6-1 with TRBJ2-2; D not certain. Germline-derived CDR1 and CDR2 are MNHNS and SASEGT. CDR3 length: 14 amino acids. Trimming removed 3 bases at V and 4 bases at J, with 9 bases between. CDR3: CASSDPGFTGELFF. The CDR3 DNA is TGTGCCAGCAGTGATCCGGGTTTCACCGGGGAGCTGTTTTTT.

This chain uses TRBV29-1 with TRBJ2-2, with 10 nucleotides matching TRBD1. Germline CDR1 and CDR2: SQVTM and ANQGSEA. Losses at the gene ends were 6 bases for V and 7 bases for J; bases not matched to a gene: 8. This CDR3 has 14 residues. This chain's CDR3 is CSVGATGGLGELFF. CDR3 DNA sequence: TGCAGCGTCGGAGCGACAGGGGGCCTCGGGGAGCTGTTTTTT.

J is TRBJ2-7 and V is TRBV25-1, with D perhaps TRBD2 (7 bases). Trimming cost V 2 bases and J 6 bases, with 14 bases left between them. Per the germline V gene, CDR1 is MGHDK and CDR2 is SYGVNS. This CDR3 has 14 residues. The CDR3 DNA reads TGTGCCAGCAGTGAAGCGGGGGCGTTGAGCGAGCAGTACTTC. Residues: CASSEAGALSEQYF.

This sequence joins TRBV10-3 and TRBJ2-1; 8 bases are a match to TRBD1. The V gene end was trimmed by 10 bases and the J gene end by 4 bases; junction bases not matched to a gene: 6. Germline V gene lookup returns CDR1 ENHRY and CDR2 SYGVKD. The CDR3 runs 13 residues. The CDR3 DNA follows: TGTGCCACCTCGGGACAGGAATACAATGAGCAGTTCTTC. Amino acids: CATSGQEYNEQFF.

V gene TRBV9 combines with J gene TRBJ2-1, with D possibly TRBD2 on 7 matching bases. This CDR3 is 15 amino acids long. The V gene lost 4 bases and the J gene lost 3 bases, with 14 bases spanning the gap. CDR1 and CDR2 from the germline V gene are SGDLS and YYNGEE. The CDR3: CASSSRGGFYNEQFF. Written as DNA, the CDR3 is TGTGCCAGCAGCTCAAGGGGGGGTTTCTACAATGAGCAGTTCTTC.